Presented here are 31 T cell receptor beta chains from one specimen sequenced in a study of CD8+ T cells in alopecia areata. RNA extraction was followed by reverse transcription into cDNA, which acted as the sequencing template. Assay: immunoSEQ multiplex PCR; the TCRdb copy retains only in-frame clones and omits some. Among over 150,000 clones, just under 60% were seen once, and the ten largest hold 14% to 15%. The input for sequencing was CD4+ T cells sorted from blood, taken at week 0. The receptor source for this set is a human donor with alopecia areata.

V usage is TRBV5-1 and J usage is TRBJ2-2; the D gene is possibly TRBD1 (6 bases). The CDR3 spans 15 residues. Germline lookup yields CDR1 SGHRS and CDR2 YFSETQ. Trimming removed 4 bases from V and 7 bases from J, with 17 bases in between. This CDR3 reads CASSEGHVSSGELFF. CDR3 nucleotide sequence: TGCGCCAGCAGCGAGGGACATGTATCAAGCGGGGAGCTGTTTTTT.

This chain joins TRBV5-1 and TRBJ2-5, with D perhaps given as TRBD1 or TRBD2 (5 bases each). Between the trimmed V and J ends, which lost 2 bases and 5 bases, there was a span of 16 bases. The CDR3 sequence is 15 residues long. CDR1 is SGHRS and CDR2 is YFSETQ in the germline V gene. The CDR3: CASSLPLGDRETQYF. The DNA for the CDR3 is TGCGCCAGCAGCTTACCCCTTGGGGACCGGGAGACCCAGTACTTC. Variable domain in full (rest from reference TRBV5-1 and TRBJ2-5): KAGVTQTPRYLIKTRGQQVTLSCSPISGHRSVSWYQQTPGQGLQFLFEYFSETQRNKGNFPGRFSGRQFSNSRSEMNVSTLELGDSALYLCASSLPLGDRETQYFGPGTRLLVL.

The gene calls are TRBV5-1 and TRBJ2-1; TRBD2 matches at 7 bases. Germline loops: CDR1 SGHRS, CDR2 YFSETQ. V lost 5 bases, J lost 2 bases, and 7 bases stayed unmatched. The CDR3 has 15 amino acids. CDR3 DNA sequence: TGCGCCAGCAGACTCGGGGCGGGGGCCTACAATGAGCAGTTCTTC. Translated, it gives CASRLGAGAYNEQFF.

This rearrangement joins TRBV9 to TRBJ1-6, with a tentative D call TRBD1 (6 bases). Between the trimmed V and J ends, which lost 3 bases and 6 bases, there was a span of 10 bases. The CDR3 extends over 14 amino acids. Germline loops: CDR1 SGDLS, CDR2 YYNGEE. CDR3 residues: CASSEGGFNSPLHF. CDR3 in DNA: TGTGCCAGCAGCGAGGGGGGGTTTAATTCACCCCTCCACTTT.

This rearrangement joins TRBV5-1 to TRBJ2-7; D is possibly TRBD1 (5 bases). The CDR3 is 17 residues long. CDR1 and CDR2 from the germline V gene are SGHRS and YFSETQ. V lost 4 bases and J 3 bases, leaving 23 bases between the germline ends. The CDR3 DNA is TGCGCCAGCAGCCCCCGTGTAGGGGTAGCCGTTGACTACGAGCAGTACTTC. Its protein product is CASSPRVGVAVDYEQYF.

This clone appeared a few times. The gene calls are TRBV6-6 and TRBJ1-5; 8 bases fit TRBD1. There are 12 residues in the CDR3. V trimming: 7 bases; J trimming: 8 bases; junction bases outside the gene matches: 4. Germline V CDR1 and CDR2: MNHNY, SVGAGI (reference sequence). The CDR3 loop reads CASTQQGEPQHF. DNA of the CDR3: TGTGCCAGCACTCAACAGGGGGAGCCCCAGCATTTT.

This chain links TRBV9 with TRBJ2-5, with TRBD2 matching over 11 bases. Germline V lookup: CDR1 SGDLS, CDR2 YYNGEE. With 2 bases clipped from V and 5 bases from J, the junction kept 11 bases outside the gene matches. This CDR3 spans 17 amino acids. CDR3 amino acids: CASSVGGLADLGETQYF. CDR3 sequence (DNA): TGTGCCAGCAGCGTGGGGGGACTAGCGGACCTCGGGGAGACCCAGTACTTC.

The chain uses TRBV29-1 and TRBJ1-1, with 8 bases aligning to TRBD1. CDR1 is SQVTM, CDR2 ANQGSEA, per germline. The CDR3 totals 15 residues. V was pared by 3 bases and J by 3 bases, with 9 bases of the junction left unmatched. The CDR3 sequence is CSVEFRGRGYTEAFF. The CDR3 region has the DNA TGCAGCGTTGAGTTCAGGGGGCGTGGGTACACTGAAGCTTTCTTT.

This clone has only a few counts. The CDR3 coding sequence is TGTGCCTGGAGTAGGCGGCAGGGGAGGGCAGATACGCAGTATTTT. Protein sequence: CAWSRRQGRADTQYF. The chain has TRBV30 and TRBJ2-3, with a possible D match to TRBD2 (7 bases). CDR1 and CDR2 (germline): GTSNPN, SVGIG (reference sequence). The CDR3 spans 15 residues. V dropped 2 bases and J dropped 4 bases, with 16 bases sitting between them. The complete variable domain, with remaining parts taken from reference TRBV30 and TRBJ2-3, reads SQTIHQWPATLVQPVGSPLSLECTVEGTSNPNLYWYRQAAGRGLQLLFYSVGIGQISSEVPQNLSASRPQDRQFILSSKKLLLSDSGFYLCAWSRRQGRADTQYFGPGTRLTVL.

The chain employs TRBV6-1 and TRBJ2-7; D uncertain. Trimming stripped 7 bases from V and 3 bases from J, with 7 bases between. CDR1 MNHNS and CDR2 SASEGT come from the germline V gene. This CDR3 is 11 amino acids long. The CDR3 region has the DNA TGTGCCAGCACCAATGACTACGAGCAGTACTTC. This gives the protein CASTNDYEQYF.

This clone has a handful of counts. The chain joins TRBV19 to TRBJ1-2; 8 bases agree with TRBD1. V lost 10 bases to trimming and J lost 7 bases; unmatched junction nucleotides: 14. The V gene's germline CDR1 is LNHDA and CDR2 SQIVND (reference sequence). The CDR3 extends over 14 amino acids. CDR3 region: CAIGEGRGPGGYTF. CDR3 nucleotides: TGTGCCATCGGTGAGGGCAGGGGGCCGGGTGGCTACACCTTC.

The chain employs TRBV30 and TRBJ1-3, with D possibly being TRBD1 (6 bases). V lost 4 bases and J lost 0, with 7 bases in between. The CDR3 spans 13 residues. Looked up from germline, CDR1 is GTSNPN and CDR2 is SVGIG (reference sequence). CDR3 bases: TGTGCCTGGAACAGGGACTCTGGAAACACCATATATTTT. It encodes CAWNRDSGNTIYF.

The rearrangement uses TRBV9 and TRBJ2-3, with D possibly being TRBD1 or TRBD2 (6 bases each). The germline V gene encodes CDR1 SGDLS and CDR2 YYNGEE. V was clipped by 0 bases and J by 4 bases, with 15 bases between them. The CDR3 contains 16 residues. The DNA of the CDR3 is TGTGCCAGCAGCGTAGAGGTACGGGGGCCGGCAGATACGCAGTATTTT. It encodes CASSVEVRGPADTQYF.

The rearrangement uses TRBV2 and TRBJ1-5, with no clear D. The germline V and J ends were trimmed by 4 bases and 5 bases, with 9 bases remaining between them. Germline loops: CDR1 SNHLY, CDR2 FYNNEI. The CDR3 loop spans 13 amino acids. The CDR3 here is CASSVSADQPQHF. CDR3 in DNA: TGTGCCAGCAGTGTCAGTGCAGATCAGCCCCAGCATTTT. The whole variable domain, filled in from reference TRBV2 and TRBJ1-5, reads EPEVTQTPSHQVTQMGQEVILRCVPISNHLYFYWYRQILGQKVEFLVSFYNNEISEKSEIFDDQFSVERPDGSNFTLKIRSTKLEDSAMYFCASSVSADQPQHFGDGTRLSIL.

This clone was found a few times. The chain uses TRBV30 and TRBJ1-5; D remains ambiguous. The CDR3 consists of 14 residues. CDR1 is GTSNPN, CDR2 SVGIG, per germline (reference sequence). Trimming shortened V by 5 bases and J by 3 bases, and 14 bases separated the two germline ends. CDR3 bases: TGTGCCTGGGGCGGGAATCCCCCCAATCAGCCCCAGCATTTT. Protein product: CAWGGNPPNQPQHF.

The J gene is TRBJ2-7, the V gene TRBV5-1, with D possibly TRBD1 on 5 matching bases. From germline, CDR1 is SGHRS and CDR2 YFSETQ. Trimming took off 0 bases at V and 3 bases at J, with 13 bases between the two ends. CDR3 length: 15 amino acids. CDR3 coding DNA: TGCGCCAGCAGCTTGGATGGGCAGGGAAACTACGAGCAGTACTTC. Translation gives CASSLDGQGNYEQYF.

This chain links TRBV30 with TRBJ2-6; D not resolved. The CDR3 runs to 17 residues. Trimming pared 0 bases from V and 1 base from J, leaving 13 bases between. CDR1 and CDR2 from the germline V gene are GTSNPN and SVGIG (reference sequence). CDR3 nucleotides: TGTGCCTGGAGTGTCACCCGGTCGCCTTCTGGGGCCAACGTCCTGACTTTC. Protein: CAWSVTRSPSGANVLTF.

This chain links TRBV30 with TRBJ1-4; D call uncertain. Between the trimmed V and J ends, which lost 2 bases and 5 bases, there was a span of 15 bases. The germline CDR1 and CDR2 sequences are GTSNPN and SVGIG (reference sequence). This CDR3 spans 15 amino acids. CDR3 amino acids: CAWSSGVQGNEKLFF. Here the CDR3 DNA reads TGTGCCTGGAGTTCCGGGGTCCAAGGGAATGAAAAACTGTTTTTT.

In its sample, this clone was seen a few times. This chain joins TRBV6-5 and TRBJ1-1, with a weak D call TRBD1 (5 bases). The CDR3 is 14 residues long. From germline, CDR1 is MNHEY and CDR2 SVGAGI. V dropped 7 bases and J dropped 4 bases, with 16 bases sitting between them. The CDR3 reads CASKLGTASTEAFF. The CDR3 coding sequence is TGTGCCAGCAAACTGGGGACTGCGAGCACTGAAGCTTTCTTT.

The sample holds a few counts of this clone. The chain employs TRBV5-1 and TRBJ2-6; D is perhaps TRBD1 (6 bases). Germline V gene lookup returns CDR1 SGHRS and CDR2 YFSETQ. The V and J ends lost 0 bases and 0 bases respectively, with 19 bases between them. This CDR3 has 20 residues. This CDR3 reads CASSLDPPGTRTSGANVLTF. The CDR3 DNA reads as TGCGCCAGCAGCTTGGACCCGCCTGGGACAAGGACCTCTGGGGCCAACGTCCTGACTTTC.

This clone was detected once. This sequence joins TRBV4-1 and TRBJ2-1; 7 bases are a match to TRBD1. The CDR3 length is 15 residues. V lost 6 bases, J lost 6 bases, and 11 bases stayed unmatched. CDR1 MGHRA and CDR2 YSYEKL come from the germline V gene. The CDR3 spells CASRQLDRAGNEQFF. The CDR3, as DNA: TGCGCCAGCAGACAACTCGACAGGGCGGGCAATGAGCAGTTCTTC.

This clone has more than one count but fewer than ten. This rearrangement joins TRBV23-1 to TRBJ1-1; no clear D gene. TRBV23-1 is assigned to the ORF class and has an uncertain function. Trimming removed 2 bases from V and 6 bases from J, with 19 bases in between. This CDR3 is 16 amino acids long. The CDR3 is CASSQLTTSGRPEAFF. The CDR3 DNA reads TGCGCCAGCAGTCAACTTACGACCTCTGGACGTCCTGAAGCTTTCTTT.

This chain joins TRBV29-1 and TRBJ1-2; possibly TRBD1 for D (6 bases). The CDR3 totals 11 residues. Germline V CDR1 and CDR2: SQVTM, ANQGSEA. Trimming removed 6 bases at V and 7 bases at J, with 12 bases between. Here the CDR3 reads CSVGGVGGYTF. CDR3 DNA: TGCAGCGTGGGGGGCGTGGGTGGCTACACCTTC.

V gene TRBV10-3 combines with J gene TRBJ1-6; 7 nucleotides agree with TRBD1. V was clipped by 6 bases and J by 8 bases; unmatched bases: 10. The CDR3 length is 15 residues. The germline V gene has CDR1 ENHRY and CDR2 SYGVKD. In DNA form, the CDR3 reads TGTGCCATCAGGGCCACAGGGGCAGCGGATTCACCCCTCCACTTT. Amino acids: CAIRATGAADSPLHF.

The gene calls are TRBV11-2 and TRBJ2-1; 10 bases align to TRBD2. Germline CDR1 and CDR2: SGHAT and FQNNGV. The V segment lost 5 bases and the J segment 6 bases; nucleotides outside the gene matches: 7. This CDR3 has 15 amino acids. Here the CDR3 DNA reads TGTGCCAGCAGCGCCCGGGTAGCGGGGGGCAATGAGCAGTTCTTC. Translated: CASSARVAGGNEQFF. The whole variable domain, remainder taken from reference TRBV11-2 and TRBJ2-1, is EAGVAQSPRYKIIEKRQSVAFWCNPISGHATLYWYQQILGQGPKLLIQFQNNGVVDDSQLPKDRFSAERLKGVDSTLKIQPAKLEDSAVYLCASSARVAGGNEQFFGPGTRLTVL.

The J gene is TRBJ2-7, the V gene TRBV5-1; no clear D gene. Trimming pared 0 bases from V and 6 bases from J, leaving 13 bases between. Looked up from germline, CDR1 is SGHRS and CDR2 is YFSETQ. The CDR3 has 14 residues. This chain's CDR3 is CASSLDPGRGEQYF. CDR3 bases: TGCGCCAGCAGCTTGGACCCCGGCCGCGGCGAGCAGTACTTC.

The chain is built from TRBV30 and TRBJ2-5; D may be TRBD1 (6 bases). Germline assignment: CDR1 GTSNPN and CDR2 SVGIG (reference sequence). V was pared by 3 bases and J by 3 bases, with 14 bases between. This CDR3 has 14 residues. The CDR3 sequence is CAWRHTGRKETQYF. DNA of the CDR3: TGTGCCTGGAGACATACAGGGCGGAAAGAGACCCAGTACTTC.

The sample holds a few counts of this clone. The chain carries TRBV7-3 and TRBJ2-2, with D hard to call. The germline V and J ends were trimmed by 4 bases and 4 bases, with 1 base remaining between them. From germline, CDR1 is SGHTA and CDR2 FQGTGA. This CDR3 contains 11 residues. CDR3 nucleotides: TGTGCCAGCAGCTCCACCGGGGAGCTGTTTTTT. Translated: CASSSTGELFF.

The chain uses TRBV30 and TRBJ2-6; D uncertain. Germline V gene lookup returns CDR1 GTSNPN and CDR2 SVGIG (reference sequence). V lost 4 bases and J lost 4, with 2 bases in between. The CDR3 has 11 amino acids. CDR3 region: CAWTGANVLTF. CDR3 bases: TGTGCCTGGACCGGGGCCAACGTCCTGACTTTC. The full variable domain, in which reference TRBV30 and TRBJ2-6 provide the parts outside the CDR3, is SQTIHQWPATLVQPVGSPLSLECTVEGTSNPNLYWYRQAAGRGLQLLFYSVGIGQISSEVPQNLSASRPQDRQFILSSKKLLLSDSGFYLCAWTGANVLTFGAGSRLTVL.

There are a few counts of this clone. This rearrangement joins TRBV30 to TRBJ1-1; D remains ambiguous. Germline V gene sequence: CDR1 GTSNPN, CDR2 SVGIG (reference sequence). The CDR3 length is 13 residues. Trimming left V 0 bases short and J 1 base short, with 6 bases between. CDR3 sequence: CAWSVLQNTEAFF. The CDR3 DNA reads as TGTGCCTGGAGTGTTCTCCAGAACACTGAAGCTTTCTTT.

The genes are TRBV15 and TRBJ1-6; D uncertain. Trimming shortened V by 0 bases and J by 10 bases, and 4 bases separated the two germline ends. The CDR3 contains 12 residues. Looked up from germline, CDR1 is LNHNV and CDR2 is YYDKDF (reference sequence). CDR3 protein: CATSRDASPLHF. In nucleotides, the CDR3 is TGTGCCACCAGCAGAGATGCCTCACCCCTCCACTTT.